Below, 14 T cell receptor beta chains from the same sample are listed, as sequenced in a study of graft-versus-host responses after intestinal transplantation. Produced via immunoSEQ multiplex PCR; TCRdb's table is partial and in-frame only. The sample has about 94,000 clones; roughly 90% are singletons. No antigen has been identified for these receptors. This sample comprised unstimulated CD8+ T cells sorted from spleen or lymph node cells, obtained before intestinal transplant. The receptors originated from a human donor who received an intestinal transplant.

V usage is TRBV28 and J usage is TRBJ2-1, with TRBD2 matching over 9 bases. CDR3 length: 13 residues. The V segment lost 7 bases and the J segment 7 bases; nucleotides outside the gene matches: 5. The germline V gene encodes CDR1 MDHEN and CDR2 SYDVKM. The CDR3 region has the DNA TGTGCCAGCACCAGGGCGGGAGGGAATGAGCAGTTCTTC. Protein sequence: CASTRAGGNEQFF. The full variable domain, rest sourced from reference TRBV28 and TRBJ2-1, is DVKVTQSSRYLVKRTGEKVFLECVQDMDHENMFWYRQDPGLGLRLIYFSYDVKMKEKGDIPEGYSVSREKKERFSLILESASTNQTSMYLCASTRAGGNEQFFGPGTRLTVL.

This chain's CDR3 is CASSSLAGYLSTDTQYF. For the CDR3, the DNA is TGTGCCAGTAGTAGCCTAGCGGGCTACCTATCCACAGATACGCAGTATTTT. The gene calls are TRBV19 and TRBJ2-3; 8 bases fit TRBD2. Germline V gene lookup returns CDR1 LNHDA and CDR2 SQIVND (reference sequence). The junction had 11 bases not matched to a gene; V was cut back by 4 bases and J by 2 bases. This CDR3 contains 17 residues.

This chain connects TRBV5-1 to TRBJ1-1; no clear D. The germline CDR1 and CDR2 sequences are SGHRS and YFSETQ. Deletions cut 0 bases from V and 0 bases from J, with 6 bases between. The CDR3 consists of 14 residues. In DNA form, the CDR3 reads TGCGCCAGCAGCTTGGCCACGGTGAACACTGAAGCTTTCTTT. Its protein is CASSLATVNTEAFF.

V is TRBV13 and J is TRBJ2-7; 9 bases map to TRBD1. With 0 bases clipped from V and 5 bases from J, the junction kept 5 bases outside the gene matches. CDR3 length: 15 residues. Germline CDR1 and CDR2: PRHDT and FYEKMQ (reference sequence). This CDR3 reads CASSLGTGGWNEQYF. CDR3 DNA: TGTGCCAGCAGCTTAGGAACAGGGGGCTGGAACGAGCAGTACTTC.

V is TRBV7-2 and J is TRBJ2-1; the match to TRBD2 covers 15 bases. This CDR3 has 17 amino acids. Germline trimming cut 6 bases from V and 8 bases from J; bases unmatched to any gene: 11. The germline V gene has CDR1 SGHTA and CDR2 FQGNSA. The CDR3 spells CASRDPGLAGGMDEQFF. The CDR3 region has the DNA TGTGCCAGCAGGGACCCGGGACTAGCGGGGGGCATGGATGAGCAGTTCTTC. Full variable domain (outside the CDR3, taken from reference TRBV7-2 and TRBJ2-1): GAGVSQSPSNKVTEKGKDVELRCDPISGHTALYWYRQSLGQGLEFLIYFQGNSAPDKSGLPSDRFSAERTGGSVSTLTIQRTQQEDSAVYLCASRDPGLAGGMDEQFFGPGTRLTVL.

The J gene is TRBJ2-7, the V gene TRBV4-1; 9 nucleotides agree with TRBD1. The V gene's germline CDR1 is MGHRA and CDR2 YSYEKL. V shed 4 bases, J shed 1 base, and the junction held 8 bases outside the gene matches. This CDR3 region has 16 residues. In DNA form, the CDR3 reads TGCGCCAGCAGCCCCTCGGGACAGGGAGGGTCCTACGAGCAGTACTTC. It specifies CASSPSGQGGSYEQYF.

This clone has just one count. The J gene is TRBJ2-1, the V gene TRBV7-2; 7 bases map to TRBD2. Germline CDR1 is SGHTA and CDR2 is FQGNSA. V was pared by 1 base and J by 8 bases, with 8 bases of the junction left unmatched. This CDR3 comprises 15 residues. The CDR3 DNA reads TGTGCCAGCAGCTTAGTAGCAGGGAGGGGCCATGAGCAGTTCTTC. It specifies CASSLVAGRGHEQFF.

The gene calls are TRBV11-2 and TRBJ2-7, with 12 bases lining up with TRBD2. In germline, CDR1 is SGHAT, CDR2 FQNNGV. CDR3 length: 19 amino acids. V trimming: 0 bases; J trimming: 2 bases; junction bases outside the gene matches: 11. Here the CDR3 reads CASSLDLRTSGKGTYEQYF. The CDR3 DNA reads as TGTGCCAGCAGCTTAGACCTTCGGACTAGCGGGAAAGGAACCTACGAGCAGTACTTC. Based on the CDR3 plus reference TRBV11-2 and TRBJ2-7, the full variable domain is EAGVAQSPRYKIIEKRQSVAFWCNPISGHATLYWYQQILGQGPKLLIQFQNNGVVDDSQLPKDRFSAERLKGVDSTLKIQPAKLEDSAVYLCASSLDLRTSGKGTYEQYFGPGTRLTVT.

Written as DNA, the CDR3 is TGTGCCACCCTTTACGCTGGGGCGGGGGGGAGAGAGCAGTTCTTC. Its translation is CATLYAGAGGREQFF. This chain connects TRBV27 to TRBJ2-1; 9 nucleotides match TRBD2. After removal of 10 bases from V and 10 bases from J, the junction contained 17 bases not matched to a gene. The CDR3 covers 15 residues. Germline V gene sequence: CDR1 MNHEY, CDR2 SMNVEV (reference sequence).

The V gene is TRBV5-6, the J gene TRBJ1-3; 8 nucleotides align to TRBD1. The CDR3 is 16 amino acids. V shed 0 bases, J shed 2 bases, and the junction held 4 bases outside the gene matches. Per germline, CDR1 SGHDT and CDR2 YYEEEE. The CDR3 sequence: CASSLGQGAAGNTIYF. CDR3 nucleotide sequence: TGTGCCAGCAGCTTGGGGCAGGGGGCGGCTGGAAACACCATATATTTT.

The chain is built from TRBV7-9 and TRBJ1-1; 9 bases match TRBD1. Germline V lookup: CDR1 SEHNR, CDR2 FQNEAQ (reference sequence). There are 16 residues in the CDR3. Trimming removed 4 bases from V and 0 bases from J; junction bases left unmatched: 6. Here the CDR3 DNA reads TGTGCCAGCAGCTGGGACAGGGTTAAGCTGAACACTGAAGCTTTCTTT. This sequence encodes CASSWDRVKLNTEAFF.

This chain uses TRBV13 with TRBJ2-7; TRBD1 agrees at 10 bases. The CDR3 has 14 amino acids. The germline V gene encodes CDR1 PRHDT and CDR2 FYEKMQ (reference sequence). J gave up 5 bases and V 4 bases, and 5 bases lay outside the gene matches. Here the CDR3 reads CASSSRDRGNEQYF. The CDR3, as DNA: TGTGCCAGCAGCTCCCGGGACAGGGGAAACGAGCAGTACTTC.

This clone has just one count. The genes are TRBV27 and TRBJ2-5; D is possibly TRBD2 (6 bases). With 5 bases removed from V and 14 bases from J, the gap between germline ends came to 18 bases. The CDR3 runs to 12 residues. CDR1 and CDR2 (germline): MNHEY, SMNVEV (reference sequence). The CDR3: CASSMGGEGLYF. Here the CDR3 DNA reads TGTGCCAGCAGTATGGGGGGTGAGGGACTTTACTTC.

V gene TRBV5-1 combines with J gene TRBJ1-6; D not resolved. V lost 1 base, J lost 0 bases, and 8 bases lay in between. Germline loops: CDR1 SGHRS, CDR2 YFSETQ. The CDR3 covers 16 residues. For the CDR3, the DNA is TGCGCCAGCAGCTTGAGCTACCGCTCCTATAATTCACCCCTCCACTTT. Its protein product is CASSLSYRSYNSPLHF. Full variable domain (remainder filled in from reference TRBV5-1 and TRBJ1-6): KAGVTQTPRYLIKTRGQQVTLSCSPISGHRSVSWYQQTPGQGLQFLFEYFSETQRNKGNFPGRFSGRQFSNSRSEMNVSTLELGDSALYLCASSLSYRSYNSPLHFGNGTRLTVT.